Listed below are T cell receptor beta chains from one sample, sequenced in a study of blood T cells in healthy people across ages. One entry per CDR3 protein, called by TCRdb with MiXCR from the 5' RACE reads. Of 1.2 million to 1.5 million distinct CDR3 sequences in the sample, about 40% were seen once. The material sequenced was blood. The receptors stem from a woman aged 18-29 years in good health. CDR3s include the opening cysteine and the closing phenylalanine or tryptophan. A D gene is named only where the DNA matches it firmly. Some rows have no size entry. The others give once, few or many, or a class for an expanded clone.

d_call	clone_size	v_call	j_call	cdr3_aa	cdr3_nt
-	-	TRBV4-1	TRBJ1-4	CASSQEGRGATNEKLFF	TGCGCCAGCAGCCAAGAGGGCAGGGGTGCAACTAATGAAAAACTGTTTTTT
-	-	TRBV7-9	TRBJ2-5	CASSFSGHQETQYF	TGTGCCAGCAGCTTTAGCGGCCACCAAGAGACCCAGTACTTC
-	few	TRBV28	TRBJ2-7	CASIRSLYNSYEQYF	TGTGCCAGCATTAGAAGTCTTTATAATTCGTACGAGCAGTACTTC
TRBD2	-	TRBV19	TRBJ2-1	CASSPQAAGGINEQFF	TGTGCCAGTAGCCCCCAGGCAGCGGGAGGGATCAATGAGCAGTTCTTC
TRBD2	-	TRBV11-2	TRBJ2-3	CASSLGFWAGGPDTQYF	TGTGCCAGCAGCTTAGGGTTTTGGGCGGGAGGACCAGATACGCAGTATTTT
-	-	TRBV6-5	TRBJ2-3	CASSSRDGRTDTQYF	TGTGCCAGCAGTTCTCGGGACGGTCGCACAGATACGCAGTATTTT
TRBD1	-	TRBV28	TRBJ1-6	CASSQDRNNSPLHF	TGTGCCAGCAGCCAGGACAGGAACAATTCACCCCTCCACTTT
-	-	TRBV6-2/TRBV6-3	TRBJ2-5	CASSYLASQETQYF	TGTGCCAGCAGTTACTTGGCTAGCCAAGAGACCCAGTACTTC
-	-	TRBV12-3/TRBV12-4	TRBJ2-1	CASSLGTPKEQFF	TGTGCCAGCAGTTTAGGAACCCCGAAGGAGCAGTTCTTC
TRBD1	-	TRBV20-1	TRBJ1-1	CSARGQGTYTEAFF	TGCAGTGCTAGAGGACAGGGAACTTACACTGAAGCTTTCTTT
-	few	TRBV7-9	TRBJ1-2	CASSSVQTGISPGYTF	TGTGCCAGCAGCTCTGTCCAAACCGGCATTTCCCCTGGCTACACCTTC
-	-	TRBV12-3/TRBV12-4	TRBJ1-6	CASSFTEMPNSPLHF	TGTGCCAGCAGTTTCACTGAGATGCCGAACTCACCCCTCCACTTT
-	-	TRBV11-1	TRBJ1-1	CASSRSDLFNTEAFF	TGTGCCAGCAGCCGGAGTGACCTCTTCAACACTGAAGCTTTCTTT
TRBD1	-	TRBV20-1	TRBJ2-3	CSARSRTGATSTDTQYF	TGCAGTGCTAGATCGCGGACAGGAGCCACTAGCACAGATACGCAGTATTTT
-	-	TRBV28	TRBJ2-3	CASSLTEYTQYF	TGTGCCAGCAGCCTTACAGAATATACGCAGTATTTT
TRBD2	-	TRBV28	TRBJ2-7	CASRPRGSGRGGEQYF	TGTGCCAGCAGGCCCAGGGGTAGCGGGAGGGGAGGTGAGCAGTACTTC
-	many	TRBV6-4	TRBJ2-1	CASSLGLDWNEQFF	TGTGCCAGCAGCCTTGGACTTGACTGGAATGAGCAGTTCTTC
TRBD1	-	TRBV5-1	TRBJ1-5	CASSLVGGRSNQPQHF	TGCGCCAGCAGCTTGGTAGGGGGCCGGAGCAATCAGCCCCAGCATTTT
TRBD2	-	TRBV3-1	TRBJ2-3	CASSQALKGLAASTDTQYF	TGTGCCAGCAGCCAAGCTCTCAAGGGTCTAGCGGCTAGCACAGATACGCAGTATTTT
-	-	TRBV6-1	TRBJ2-1	CATVGINEQFF	TGTGCCACCGTAGGGATCAATGAGCAGTTTTTC
TRBD2	-	TRBV9	TRBJ2-7	CASSVGLAGGYSYEQYF	TGTGCCAGCAGCGTAGGGCTAGCGGGGGGTTACTCCTACGAGCAGTACTTC
-	once	TRBV12-5	TRBJ2-1	CASGLVEKGGIYANEQFF	TGTGCTAGTGGTTTGGTCGAGAAGGGGGGCATTTACGCGAATGAGCAGTTCTTC
-	-	TRBV7-3	TRBJ1-2	CASSSPGRRFVRYTF	TGTGCCAGCAGCTCTCCGGGACGTAGGTTTGTCCGCTACACCTTC
-	-	TRBV3-1	TRBJ2-7	CASSQGDNSYEQYF	TGTGCCAGCAGCCAAGGGGACAACTCCTACGAGCAGTACTTC
TRBD2	-	TRBV4-2	TRBJ2-1	CASSQDGASGGRDEQFF	TGTGCCAGCAGCCAAGATGGGGCTAGCGGGGGTCGGGATGAGCAGTTCTTC
-	-	TRBV29-1	TRBJ1-2	CSVERNYGYTF	TGCAGCGTCGAACGGAACTATGGCTACACCTTC
-	-	TRBV19	TRBJ2-1	CASSPGLFNNEQFF	TGTGCCAGTAGCCCAGGGCTTTTTAACAATGAGCAGTTCTTC
TRBD2	-	TRBV6-6	TRBJ2-7	CASSPRTSEGEQYF	TGTGCCAGCAGTCCCCGGACTAGCGAGGGCGAGCAGTACTTC
TRBD1	few	TRBV12-3/TRBV12-4	TRBJ1-5	CASGTDRGMGQPQHF	TGTGCCAGTGGTACTGACAGGGGAATGGGTCAGCCCCAGCATTTT
TRBD2	many	TRBV29-1	TRBJ2-1	CSVRGGNEQFF	TGCAGCGTCCGGGGGGGTAATGAGCAGTTCTTC
-	-	TRBV29-1	TRBJ1-2	CSVVRAGAYGYTF	TGCAGCGTTGTTCGGGCAGGGGCCTATGGCTACACCTTC
-	-	TRBV21-1	TRBJ2-7	CASSLLTSGNYEQYF	TGTGCCAGCAGCCTCCTGACTAGCGGAAACTACGAGCAGTACTTC
TRBD2	-	TRBV3-1	TRBJ2-3	CASSQSGGGNTDTQYF	TGTGCCAGCAGCCAGAGTGGCGGGGGTAACACAGATACGCAGTATTTT
-	-	TRBV27	TRBJ1-1	CASSFRPGVTEAFF	TGTGCCAGCAGTTTCAGACCCGGTGTGACTGAAGCTTTCTTT
TRBD2	-	TRBV20-1	TRBJ2-3	CSAVPLAGSTDSQYF	TGCAGTGCTGTCCCCCTAGCGGGATCGACAGATTCGCAGTATTTT
TRBD2	-	TRBV9	TRBJ2-7	CASSGVTSANEQYF	TGTGCCAGCAGCGGAGTTACTAGCGCGAACGAGCAGTACTTC
TRBD1	few	TRBV20-1	TRBJ2-7	CSAPRGQYEQYF	TGCAGTGCCCCTCGGGGACAGTACGAGCAGTACTTC